This T cell receptor beta chain comes out of a study of human T cells and chemical hapten exposure. Across the whole study: All patients underwent weekly scalp dosing with diphenylcyclopropenone for the full roughly 25-week study. The patch tests put 0.01% DPC on the skin of the upper back and were read 6 days later.

The CDR3 is 16 amino acids. CDR1 and CDR2 (germline): MNHEY, SVGAGI. Trimming took 0 bases from V and 4 from J, leaving 15 bases between them. The library attached unique molecular identifiers to individual cDNA molecules. TCRdb called the RACE reads again in MiXCR, with one record for every CDR3 protein. This sample has roughly 24,000 distinct CDR3 sequences, with over 9% found just once. Time point here: patch test 2, 6 weeks after DPC sensitization. Specified treatment: therapeutic diphenylcyclopropenone sensitization with weekly scalp DPC. Sequencing used whole blood, obtained in connection with sensitization to the hapten diphenylcyclopropenone (DPC). The V and J genes are TRBV6-5 and TRBJ1-2; perhaps TRBD1 as D (5 bases). This TCR derives from a man aged 25-45 years with alopecia areata. Some clones in this sample may be carry-over from other donors' samples. The CDR3 spells CASSYSTTAVRYGYTF. CDR3 sequence (DNA): TGTGCCAGCAGTTACTCTACGACAGCCGTTCGCTATGGCTACACCTTC.